The clone carrying this T cell receptor beta chain was observed a handful of times. These data originate in a study of blood T cells in healthy people across ages. V lost 1 base, J lost 0 bases, and 12 bases lay in between. Germline V lookup: CDR1 SGHTA, CDR2 FQGNSA. CDR3 length: 16 amino acids. A sample-barcoded 5' primer and a J-beta primer mix were used in a second PCR of about 6 to 12 cycles. TCRdb re-called the 5' RACE reads through MiXCR, storing one row per CDR3 protein. The table lists 800,000 or so distinct CDR3 sequences, less than 60% of them singletons. The clonotype originates from a man at least 80 years old in good health. Sequencing was carried out using blood. The chain carries TRBV7-2 and TRBJ1-2; TRBD1 might be the D (6 bases). The CDR3 DNA is TGTGCCAGCAGCTTAGATGGGACAAGAACTAACTATGGCTACACCTTC. Amino acid sequence: CASSLDGTRTNYGYTF.